Listed below are T cell receptor beta chains from one sample, sequenced in a study of molecular identifiers for immune sequencing clone quantification. TCRdb re-analysed the PCR reads in MiXCR, keeping a single row per CDR3 protein. The repertoire holds 400,000 to 600,000 distinct CDR3 sequences, with around 21% as singletons. Sequencing input: naive CD8+ T cells from blood, with Jurkat cell RNA spiked in. Receptors were obtained from a human donor in good health. Some libraries in this study had Jurkat cell RNA spiked in. CDR3s include the opening cysteine and the closing phenylalanine or tryptophan. A D gene is named only where the DNA matches it firmly. Not every row has a clone size; where given, it reads once, few, many or a size class.

d_call,j_call,v_call,clone_size,cdr3_aa
NA,TRBJ2-2,TRBV11-3,NA,CASSTYRAPGELFF
TRBD2,TRBJ2-5,TRBV29-1,many,CSAADLSGRAGETQYF
TRBD2,TRBJ2-3,TRBV5-3,many,CASSPERETRTDTQYF
NA,TRBJ1-1,TRBV6-5,NA,CASSYSRALEAFF
NA,TRBJ1-2,TRBV14,few,CASSQGGRGLGYTF
NA,TRBJ2-5,TRBV28,few,CASKWIAGEETQYF
NA,TRBJ2-7,TRBV4-1,few,CASSPSHSYEQYF
TRBD1,TRBJ1-5,TRBV4-1,few,CASSQGGGQGPPQHF
TRBD1,TRBJ2-3,TRBV14,many,CASSQLPGQGIPSTDTQYF
NA,TRBJ2-1,TRBV4-3,many,CASSQEGFQFF
NA,TRBJ2-2,TRBV18,NA,CASSLKAGEAGELFF
TRBD1,TRBJ1-1,TRBV6-6,few,CASSYDRGHIGAYPNTEAFF
NA,TRBJ2-7,TRBV9,NA,CASSASPTAKSSYEQYF
NA,TRBJ1-5,TRBV6-2/TRBV6-3,few,CASSHPSTRAYSNQPQHF
NA,TRBJ2-7,TRBV5-8,NA,CASSPTPNRDEQYF
NA,TRBJ2-7,TRBV19,NA,CASGQGRHEQYF
TRBD1,TRBJ1-2,TRBV2,many,CASSVSVPETGGNYGYTF
TRBD2,TRBJ2-3,TRBV27,many,CASSLSKIGSGGTDTQYF
TRBD1,TRBJ2-7,TRBV6-5,NA,CASSWSGTGVYEQYF
NA,TRBJ1-1,TRBV5-1,NA,CASREDTEAFF
NA,TRBJ1-2,TRBV5-1,NA,CASSSDDGYTF
TRBD2,TRBJ2-3,TRBV5-6,many,CASSHWTSGADTQYF
NA,TRBJ2-7,TRBV28,many,CASSPRVVVGEQYF
TRBD1,TRBJ2-1,TRBV11-2,NA,CASSPTGVHEQFF
NA,TRBJ1-2,TRBV12-3/TRBV12-4,many,CASSSLQDTYGYTF
NA,TRBJ2-2,TRBV23-1,few,CASSQSKGGVRTGELFF
NA,TRBJ2-7,TRBV6-2/TRBV6-3,NA,CASSYLDSSYEQYF
NA,TRBJ2-2,TRBV6-5,NA,CASNRDIYTGELFF
NA,TRBJ2-3,TRBV27,many,CASSFSGPTDTQYF